This record concerns one T cell receptor beta chain sequence. This entry belongs to a study of blood T cell repertoires in COVID-19. Study-level background: Researchers got acute and convalescent COVID-19 samples from the United States, Italy and Spain.

The CDR3 loop spans 19 amino acids. Per the germline V gene, CDR1 is SGHNT and CDR2 is YYREEE (reference sequence). The ends lost 2 bases at V and 0 bases at J; junction bases unmatched: 14. Produced via immunoSEQ multiplex PCR; TCRdb's table is partial and in-frame only. The table lists hundreds of thousands of clones, 75% to 90% of them singletons, with roughly 1% in the top ten. This chain links TRBV5-4 with TRBJ1-5; TRBD1 matches at 7 bases. This receptor was identified in a young man who had recovered from COVID-19. The sequencing input was PBMCs or T cells enriched from blood (not recorded which). Here the CDR3 DNA reads TGTGCCAGCAGCTTCAGGACAGGTTCGGACCGGTTTAGCAATCAGCCCCAGCATTTT. As protein: CASSFRTGSDRFSNQPQHF.